This T cell receptor (beta chain) is drawn from a study of shared clonotypes between healthy human individuals. This CDR3 spans 17 amino acids. Germline V gives CDR1 SGHRS, CDR2 YFSETQ. Pooled CD45RO+ cells and CCR7-negative CD45RA+ TemRA cells made up CD8 memory. Study findings and constraints: Against clonotypes common to all four donors, non-shared ones had lower generation probabilities.

As regards this clone: Its target is not known.

The assay was immunoSEQ multiplex PCR, and TCRdb's table has in-frame clones only and misses some. This sample has around 690,000 clones, with less than 95% found just once. Sequenced: memory CD8+ T cells from PBMCs. Indicated subset: CD45RO+ cells pooled with CCR7-negative TemRA cells. The J gene is TRBJ2-5, the V gene TRBV5-1; 8 bases are shared with TRBD1. The J call may be mistaken, given a closer DNA end match to TRBJ2-7. The TCR was taken from a man aged 18 to 29 in good health. Some clones in this sample may be carry-over from other donors' samples. CDR3 region: CASSNIGQGSDSYEQYF. In nucleotides, the CDR3 is TGCGCCAGCAGCAATATCGGACAGGGTTCGGACTCCTACGAGCAGTACTTC.